A single TCR beta chain is shown here with its context. Participants had their cohort set by participant-reported clinical history. Authors' data handling: From reference gene primer amplification, estimates of nucleated cell counts were derived. Assay used: immunoSEQ multiplex PCR; TCRdb lists only in-frame clones, some missing. The DNA gave D and trimming, while V, J and clone size come from that table. The repertoire has about 360,000 clones, approximately 91% of them found once; the top ten carry roughly 2%. Germline CDR1 LGHDT, CDR2 YNNKEL (reference sequence). V lost 1 base, J lost 6 bases, and 21 bases lay in between. The CDR3 is 17 amino acids. The source of the sample is a study of blood T cell repertoires in COVID-19. Study details: Donors in the United States, Italy and Spain gave samples during acute or convalescent COVID-19. PBMCs, B-cell-depleted T cells, or T cells were the source of the cDNA or gDNA that made up the material.

The sequence was collected from a woman between 40 and 50 years old with acute COVID-19. The rearrangement joins TRBV3-1 (or the pseudogene TRBV3-2) to TRBJ1-1; D may be TRBD1 (5 bases). The sequencing input was PBMCs or T cells enriched from blood (not recorded which). CDR3 protein: CASSQGGGGVGSAEAFF. Here the CDR3 DNA reads TGTGCCAGCAGCCAAGGTGGCGGGGGGGTTGGGAGCGCTGAAGCTTTCTTT.